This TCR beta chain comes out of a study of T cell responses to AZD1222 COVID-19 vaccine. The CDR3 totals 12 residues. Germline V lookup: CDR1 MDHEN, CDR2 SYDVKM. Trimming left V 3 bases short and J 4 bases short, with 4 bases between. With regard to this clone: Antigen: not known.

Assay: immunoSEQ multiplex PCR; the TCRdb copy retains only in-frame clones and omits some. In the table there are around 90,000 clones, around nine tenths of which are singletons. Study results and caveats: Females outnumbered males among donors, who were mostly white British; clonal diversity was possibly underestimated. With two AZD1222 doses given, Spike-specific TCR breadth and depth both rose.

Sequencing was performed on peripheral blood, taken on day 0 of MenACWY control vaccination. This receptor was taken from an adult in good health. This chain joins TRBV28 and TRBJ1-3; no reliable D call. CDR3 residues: CASSFTGNTIYF. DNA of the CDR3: TGTGCCAGCAGTTTCACGGGAAACACCATATATTTT.